A single sample gave rise to the 32 T cell receptor delta chains below, sequenced in a study of gamma-delta chains in newborns, infants, children. TCRdb reanalysed the reads via CATT. The sample includes about 4,900 delta-chain clones, approximately 3.4% of them seen just once. Sequencing was done on a sample of blood. The receptors were sampled from a child who was a newborn, infant or young child, either healthy, febrile or measles-vaccinated (not recorded which).

This chain joins TRDV2 and TRDJ3, with 9 bases identical to TRDD3. Germline V lookup: CDR1 GEAIGNYY, CDR2 EKD. V was clipped by 0 bases and J by 0 bases; unmatched bases: 11. The CDR3 has 21 residues. The CDR3, as DNA: TGTGCCTGTGACACCGCTGGGGGATCCTATCGGTCCTCCTGGGACACCCGACAGATGTTTTTC. As protein: CACDTAGGSYRSSWDTRQMFF.

About this clone itself: A much bigger clone sits one base away, suggesting this may be a read error. Other nucleotide sequences in the sample specify the same CDR3. The rearrangement joins TRDV2 to TRDJ2, with 10 positions matching TRDD3. The trim removed 3 bases at V and 0 bases at J, leaving 3 bases unmatched. CDR1 and CDR2 from the germline V gene are GEAIGNYY and EKD. The CDR3 has 16 residues. DNA of the CDR3: TGTGCCTGTGACGCCCTGGGGGATACTTTGACAGCACAACTCTTCTTT. As protein: CACDALGDTLTAQLFF.

The genes are TRDV2 and TRDJ1, with D perhaps TRDD3 (5 bases). The ends were cut back, 1 base at V and 0 bases at J, with 5 bases in the middle. Germline assignment: CDR1 GEAIGNYY and CDR2 EKD. The CDR3 is 13 amino acids. Written as DNA, the CDR3 is TGTGCCTGTGACACTGGGGACACCGATAAACTCATCTTT. This gives the protein CACDTGDTDKLIF.

This clone ranks as medium-sized. Additional DNA sequences in this sample encode the identical CDR3. The chain uses TRDV2 and TRDJ2; tentative D call: TRDD3 (5 bases). Germline values: CDR1 GEAIGNYY, CDR2 EKD. The CDR3 is made up of 15 amino acids. The V end was cut by 0 bases, the J end by 1 base, with 8 bases between. The CDR3 here is CACDTVGDLTAQLFF. The CDR3 region has the DNA TGTGCCTGTGACACCGTAGGGGATTTGACAGCACAACTCTTCTTT.

In its sample, this clone is medium-sized (0.01 to 0.1%). This chain links TRDV2 with TRDJ3, with 7 bases identical to TRDD3. The CDR3 is 23 amino acids. V lost 3 bases and J lost 0; bases outside the gene matches: 22. Germline V CDR1 and CDR2: GEAIGNYY, EKD. CDR3 region: CACDSVGLLGIRGLSWDTRQMFF. In DNA, the CDR3 is TGTGCCTGTGACTCCGTTGGTTTACTGGGGATAAGGGGCCTCTCCTGGGACACCCGACAGATGTTTTTC.

This clone was observed a handful of times. This likely came from a read error, as a far larger clone is one base away. This same CDR3 is encoded by further DNA sequences in the sample. This chain links TRDV2 with TRDJ3, with 7 bases lining up with TRDD3. V gave up 3 bases and J gave up 0 bases; unmatched junction bases: 4. The CDR3 extends over 17 amino acids. Germline CDR1 is GEAIGNYY and CDR2 is EKD. The CDR3 reads CACDYWGSSWDTRQMFF. The CDR3 DNA reads as TGTGCCTGTGACTATTGGGGGAGCTCCTGGGACACCCGACAGATGTTTTTC.

This chain uses TRDV3 with TRDJ1, with 8 positions matching TRDD3. The CDR3 consists of 14 residues. The germline CDR1 and CDR2 sequences are TVYSNPD and GDNSRS (reference sequence). V lost 2 bases, J lost 8 bases, and 13 bases stayed unmatched. The CDR3: CAFHILRGIRKLIF. The CDR3 DNA follows: TGTGCCTTTCACATCCTACGTGGGATACGCAAACTCATCTTT. Full variable domain (outside the CDR3, taken from reference TRDV3 and TRDJ1): CDKVTQSSPDQTVASGSEVVLLCTYDTVYSNPDLFWYRIRPDYSFQFVFYGDNSRSEGADFTQGRFSVKHILTQKAFHLVISPVRTEDSATYYCAFHILRGIRKLIFGKGTRVTVEP.

This clone counts as medium-sized. Distinct nucleotide sequences in the sample also encode this CDR3. V gene TRDV2 combines with J gene TRDJ2; 12 nucleotides line up with TRDD3. The CDR3 is 19 amino acids. Trimming took 3 bases from V and 0 from J; bases not matched to a gene: 10. CDR1 is GEAIGNYY, CDR2 EKD, per germline. The CDR3 region is CACDAVLGDTLALTAQLFF. The CDR3 DNA reads TGTGCCTGTGACGCTGTACTGGGGGATACTCTTGCTTTGACAGCACAACTCTTCTTT.

This clone was seen a handful of times. The chain employs TRDV2 and TRDJ1; TRDD3 matches 7 bases. From germline, CDR1 is GEAIGNYY and CDR2 EKD. Trimming removed 0 bases from V and 0 bases from J; junction bases left unmatched: 6. The CDR3 loop spans 16 amino acids. The CDR3 DNA is TGTGCCTGTGACACCCTGGAGGATACGCACACCGATAAACTCATCTTT. It translates to CACDTLEDTHTDKLIF.

Only a few counts were recorded for this clone. The rearrangement uses TRDV2 and TRDJ3, with TRDD3 identical over 12 bases. This CDR3 has 19 amino acids. Per the germline V gene, CDR1 is GEAIGNYY and CDR2 is EKD. Unmatched junction bases numbered 4, after V lost 2 bases and J lost 0 bases. CDR3 coding DNA: TGTGCCTGTGACATGATACTGGGGGATACCTCCTGGGACACCCGACAGATGTTTTTC. The encoded protein is CACDMILGDTSWDTRQMFF.

Concerning this clone itself: One junction end does not reproduce the germline sequence, and a read error may be involved. The chain joins TRDV2 to TRDJ1; 9 bases line up with TRDD2. Germline-derived CDR1 and CDR2 are GEAIGNYY and EKD. The CDR3 is 20 amino acids. In nucleotides, the CDR3 is TGTGCCTTGGCCTTCCTACGAGCTGGGGGGTCTGGGCAGTACACCGATAAGCTCATCTTT. This codes for CALAFLRAGGSGQYTDKLIF.

Only a few counts were recorded for this clone. V and J are TRDV2 and TRDJ3, with TRDD3 matching 13 bases. J gave up 0 bases and V 0 bases, and 10 bases lay outside the gene matches. The CDR3 is 22 residues long. Germline loops: CDR1 GEAIGNYY, CDR2 EKD. This CDR3 reads CACDTVLLGDTRSSWDTRQMFF. CDR3 coding DNA: TGTGCCTGTGACACCGTCCTACTGGGGGATACGCGCAGCTCCTGGGACACCCGACAGATGTTTTTC.

Regarding this clone: A much larger clone differs by one base, so this may be a read error. The sample has other DNA sequences that encode this CDR3 too. V usage is TRDV2 and J usage is TRDJ1; TRDD3 agrees at 7 bases. Germline loops: CDR1 GEAIGNYY, CDR2 EKD. The CDR3 is made up of 14 amino acids. Trimming removed 1 base from V and 0 bases from J; junction bases left unmatched: 1. CDR3 sequence (DNA): TGTGCCTGTGACACGGGGGGATACACCGATAAACTCATCTTT. Amino acids: CACDTGGYTDKLIF.

In regard to this clone: A far larger clone lies a single base away; this is likely a read error. The same CDR3 is also encoded by other DNA sequences in this sample. This chain connects TRDV2 to TRDJ3; a possible D gene is TRDD3 (6 bases). V dropped 0 bases and J dropped 2 bases, with 13 bases sitting between them. Germline V gives CDR1 GEAIGNYY, CDR2 EKD. The CDR3 contains 18 residues. This CDR3 reads CACDTVLGDTWDTRQMFF. The CDR3 nucleotides are TGTGCCTGTGACACCGTACTGGGTGATACCTGGGACACCCGACAGATGTTTTTC.

This clone was observed a few times. V usage is TRDV1 and J usage is TRDJ1; 9 nucleotides align to TRDD3. CDR1 TSWWSYY and CDR2 QGS come from the germline V gene. V shed 2 bases and J 0 bases; nucleotides not matched to a gene: 4. The CDR3 covers 16 residues. CDR3 coding DNA: TGTGCTCTTGGGGAAAGACCTGGGGGATACACCGATAAACTCATCTTT. Translating gives CALGERPGGYTDKLIF.

The rearrangement uses TRDV2 and TRDJ2, with TRDD3 matching over 7 bases. The CDR3 sequence is 15 residues long. After removal of 2 bases from V and 4 bases from J, the junction contained 6 bases not matched to a gene. CDR1 and CDR2 (germline): GEAIGNYY, EKD. CDR3 residues: CACDNLGVSTAQLFF. The CDR3 DNA follows: TGTGCCTGTGACAATCTGGGGGTTTCGACAGCACAACTCTTCTTT.

A word on this clone: A much larger clone lies one base from this, so it may be a read error. This chain joins TRDV2 and TRDJ3; a possible D gene is TRDD3 (6 bases). The CDR3 runs to 17 residues. Between the trimmed V and J ends, which lost 0 bases and 3 bases, there was a span of 11 bases. Germline CDR1 reads GEAIGNYY; CDR2 reads EKD. CDR3 in DNA: TGTGCCTGTGACACCGCGGGGGACTTCTGGGACACCCGACAGATGTTTTTC. The encoded protein is CACDTAGDFWDTRQMFF.

In the case of this clone: A much larger clone lies a single base off, so this may be a read error. The sample contains more than one DNA sequence encoding this CDR3. Here the CDR3 reads CACDTLGDTLTAQLFF. The CDR3 DNA reads TGTGCCTGTGACACCCTGGGGGATACTTTGACGGCACAACTCTTCTTT. V gene TRDV2 combines with J gene TRDJ2; 11 bases map to TRDD3. Germline V gene sequence: CDR1 GEAIGNYY, CDR2 EKD. The CDR3 is 16 amino acids.

This clone is medium-sized (0.01 to 0.1%) within its sample. This chain links TRDV2 with TRDJ2; the match to TRDD3 covers 9 bases. This CDR3 has 16 residues. Germline CDR1 reads GEAIGNYY; CDR2 reads EKD. Losses at the gene ends were 3 bases for V and 0 bases for J; bases not matched to a gene: 4. Written as DNA, the CDR3 is TGTGCCTGTGACGTACTGGGGGACGCTTTGACAGCACAACTCTTCTTT. It translates to CACDVLGDALTAQLFF.

Turning to this clone: A much larger clone lies a single base off, so this may be a read error. Other DNA sequences from this sample encode an identical CDR3 as well. The chain has TRDV2 and TRDJ3, with TRDD3 matching over 9 bases. V was clipped by 3 bases and J by 2 bases; unmatched bases: 4. Germline V CDR1 and CDR2: GEAIGNYY, EKD. The CDR3 is 17 amino acids. The CDR3 sequence is CACDLLGDTWDTRQMFF. The DNA of the CDR3 is TGTGCCTGTGACCTACTGGGGGACACCTGGGACACCCGACAGATGTTTTTC.

This clone occurred a few times. V gene TRDV2 combines with J gene TRDJ3; TRDD3 agrees at 9 bases. V shed 3 bases and J 4 bases; nucleotides not matched to a gene: 6. The germline V gene encodes CDR1 GEAIGNYY and CDR2 EKD. CDR3 length equals 17 residues. CDR3 coding DNA: TGTGCCTGTGACCCCACTGGGGGAAGATGGGACACCCGACAGATGTTTTTC. Protein product: CACDPTGGRWDTRQMFF.

Regarding this clone: Other DNA sequences in the sample encode the same CDR3. The rearrangement uses TRAV29/DV5 and TRDJ3; 11 bases line up with TRDD3. Losses at the gene ends were 2 bases for V and 0 bases for J; bases not matched to a gene: 16. The CDR3 loop spans 22 amino acids. Germline CDR1 is NSMFDY and CDR2 is ISSIKDK. The CDR3 spells CAASATTGGYRVSSWDTRQMFF. CDR3 sequence (DNA): TGTGCAGCAAGTGCTACTACTGGGGGATATAGAGTTAGCTCCTGGGACACCCGACAGATGTTTTTC.

This chain joins TRDV1 and TRDJ1; D not certain. Trimming removed 7 bases at V and 7 bases at J, with 10 bases between. Germline lookup yields CDR1 TSWWSYY and CDR2 QGS. The CDR3 has 11 residues. The CDR3 region is CALEQYRKLIF. DNA for the CDR3: TGTGCTCTTGAGCAATACCGTAAACTCATCTTT.

The chain employs TRDV3 and TRDJ2, with 9 bases fitting TRDD3. CDR3 length equals 12 residues. From germline, CDR1 is TVYSNPD and CDR2 GDNSRS (reference sequence). CDR3 nucleotide sequence: TGTGCGTTTGCGGGGATACGGGCACAACTCTTCTTT. Residues: CAFAGIRAQLFF.

This clone showed up just a few times. Since a much larger clone is just one base distant, this may be a read error. In the same sample, other DNA sequences code for this CDR3. The chain carries TRDV2 and TRDJ3; TRDD3 matches 13 bases. The CDR3 is made up of 20 amino acids. Losses at the gene ends were 0 bases for V and 0 bases for J; bases not matched to a gene: 4. CDR1 is GEAIGNYY and CDR2 is EKD in the germline V gene. The CDR3 bases are TGTGCCTGTGACACCGTACTGGGGGATACGCTCTCCTGGGACACCCGACAGATGTTTTTC. It encodes CACDTVLGDTLSWDTRQMFF.

About this clone itself: A single base is all that separates this from a far larger clone, so a read error is likely. This sequence joins TRDV2 and TRDJ3; 10 nucleotides agree with TRDD3. Germline V gives CDR1 GEAIGNYY, CDR2 EKD. CDR3 length: 18 amino acids. The trim removed 1 base at V and 2 bases at J, leaving 4 bases unmatched. This CDR3 is CACDTGGYSAWDTRQMFF. CDR3 nucleotide sequence: TGTGCCTGTGACACTGGGGGATACAGCGCCTGGGACACCCGACAGATGTTTTTC.

This clone was counted between two and nine times. One junction end disagrees with the germline gene, perhaps due to a read error. This rearrangement joins TRDV1 to TRDJ1; D is unresolved. Germline loops: CDR1 TSWWSYY, CDR2 QGS. The CDR3 extends over 20 amino acids. The CDR3 nucleotides read TGTGCTCTTGGGGGGGTCTTGGGTACTGCCAGGTGGGAGTACACCGGTAAACTCATCTTT. It yields the protein CALGGVLGTARWEYTGKLIF.

This clone turned up a few times. The rearrangement uses TRDV3 and TRDJ1, with TRDD2 identical over 8 bases. Germline V lookup: CDR1 TVYSNPD, CDR2 GDNSRS (reference sequence). The CDR3 contains 16 residues. The V gene end was trimmed by 2 bases and the J gene end by 1 base; junction bases not matched to a gene: 12. This CDR3 is CAFLPTPPVFTDKLIF. CDR3 sequence (DNA): TGTGCCTTTCTTCCTACGCCTCCCGTATTCACCGATAAACTCATCTTT.

This clone was observed a handful of times. This may be a read error, as it is one base from a much larger clone. The chain carries TRDV2 and TRDJ3; TRDD3 agrees at 13 bases. CDR1 is GEAIGNYY, CDR2 EKD, per germline. CDR3 length equals 20 residues. The CDR3 spells CARDKVLGDTRSWDTRQMFF. The DNA of the CDR3 is TGTGCCCGTGACAAAGTACTGGGGGATACGCGCTCCTGGGACACCCGACAGATGTTTTTC.

This clone was picked up a small number of times. Other nucleotide sequences from this sample produce the same CDR3. V is TRDV2 and J is TRDJ3; the match to TRDD3 covers 12 bases. The CDR3 totals 20 residues. Germline V gene sequence: CDR1 GEAIGNYY, CDR2 EKD. The junction had 5 bases not matched to a gene; V was cut back by 0 bases and J by 0 bases. Here the CDR3 DNA reads TGTGCCTGTGACACCTACTGGGGGATACCTAGCTCCTGGGACACCCGACAGATGTTTTTC. Encoded protein: CACDTYWGIPSSWDTRQMFF.

This clone was counted only a few times. At one of its ends the junction is not consistent with the germline gene, which may arise from a read error. The chain has TRDV1 and TRDJ1; 11 nucleotides align to TRDD3. This CDR3 is 21 amino acids long. Germline lookup yields CDR1 TSWWSYY and CDR2 QGS. CDR3 DNA sequence: TGTGCTCTTGGGGATGGGGCTTCCTCTTACTGGGGGATAGGTTACACCAATAAACTCATCTTT. It translates to CALGDGASSYWGIGYTNKLIF.

This clone was picked up a small number of times. The same CDR3 can be traced to other DNA sequences in this sample. The rearrangement uses TRDV2 and TRDJ3; the match to TRDD3 covers 8 bases. Germline V gene data show CDR1 as GEAIGNYY and CDR2 as EKD. After removal of 1 base from V and 0 bases from J, the junction contained 7 bases not matched to a gene. This CDR3 has 19 residues. CDR3 residues: CACDTVGDSSSWDTRQMFF. The CDR3 DNA sequence: TGTGCCTGTGACACAGTGGGGGATTCTAGCTCCTGGGACACCCGACAGATGTTTTTC.